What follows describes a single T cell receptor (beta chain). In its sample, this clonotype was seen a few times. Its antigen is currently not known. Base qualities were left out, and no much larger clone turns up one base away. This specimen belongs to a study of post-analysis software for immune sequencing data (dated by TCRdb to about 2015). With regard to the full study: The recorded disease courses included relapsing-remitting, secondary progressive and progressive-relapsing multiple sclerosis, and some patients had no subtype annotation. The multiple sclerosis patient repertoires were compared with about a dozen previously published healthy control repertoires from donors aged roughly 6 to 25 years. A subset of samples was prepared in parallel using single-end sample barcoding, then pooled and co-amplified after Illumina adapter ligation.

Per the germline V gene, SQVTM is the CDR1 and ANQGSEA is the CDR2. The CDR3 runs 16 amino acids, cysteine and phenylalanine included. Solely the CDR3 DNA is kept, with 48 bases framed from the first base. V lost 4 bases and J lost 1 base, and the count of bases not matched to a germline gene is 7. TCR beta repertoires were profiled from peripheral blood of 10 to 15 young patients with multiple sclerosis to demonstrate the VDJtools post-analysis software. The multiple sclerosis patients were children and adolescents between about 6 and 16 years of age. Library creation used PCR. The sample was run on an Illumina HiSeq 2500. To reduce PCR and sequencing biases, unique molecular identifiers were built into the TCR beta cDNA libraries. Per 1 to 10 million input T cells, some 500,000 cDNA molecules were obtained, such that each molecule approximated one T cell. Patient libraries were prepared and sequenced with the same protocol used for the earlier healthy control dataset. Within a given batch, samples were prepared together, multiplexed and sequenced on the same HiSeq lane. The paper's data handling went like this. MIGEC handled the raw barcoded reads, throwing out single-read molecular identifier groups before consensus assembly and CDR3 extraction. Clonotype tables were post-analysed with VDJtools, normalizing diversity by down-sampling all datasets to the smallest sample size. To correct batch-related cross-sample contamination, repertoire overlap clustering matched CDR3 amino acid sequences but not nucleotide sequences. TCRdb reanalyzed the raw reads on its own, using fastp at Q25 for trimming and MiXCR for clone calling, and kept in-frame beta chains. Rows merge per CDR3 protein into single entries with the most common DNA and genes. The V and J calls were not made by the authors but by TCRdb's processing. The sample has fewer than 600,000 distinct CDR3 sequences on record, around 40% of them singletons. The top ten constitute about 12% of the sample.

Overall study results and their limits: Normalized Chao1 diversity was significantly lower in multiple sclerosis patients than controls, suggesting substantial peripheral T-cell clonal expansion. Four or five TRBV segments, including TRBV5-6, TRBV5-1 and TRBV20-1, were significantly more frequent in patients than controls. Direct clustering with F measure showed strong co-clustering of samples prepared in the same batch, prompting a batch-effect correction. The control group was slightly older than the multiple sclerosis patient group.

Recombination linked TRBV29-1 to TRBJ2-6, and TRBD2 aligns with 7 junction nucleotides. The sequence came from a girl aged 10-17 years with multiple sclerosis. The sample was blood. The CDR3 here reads CSVGDYASSGANVLTF. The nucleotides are TGCAGCGTTGGGGACTACGCTAGTTCTGGGGCCAACGTCCTGACTTTC.